This record concerns one T cell receptor beta chain sequence. Its antigen is currently unknown. Germline V gene sequence: CDR1 MDHEN, CDR2 SYDVKM. This CDR3 has 13 amino acids. V lost 3 bases and J lost 5, with 11 bases in between. Time point in this sample: newly diagnosed, previously untreated cHL patient sample. The data were taken from a study of PD-1 blockade in classical Hodgkin lymphoma. Study findings and constraints: With respect to the repertoire differences, their causes, possibly disease activity or prior therapy, remain undefined.

Using immunoSEQ multiplex PCR, the repertoire was profiled, and TCRdb retains in-frame clones only, with some absent. The repertoire includes 30,000 or so clones, approximately 94% of them detected once, and roughly 2.5% sits in the top ten. Sequencing was performed on peripheral blood mononuclear cells (PBMCs). This chain uses TRBV28 with TRBJ2-7; the D gene is possibly TRBD1 (5 bases). The clonotype originates from a human donor with classical Hodgkin lymphoma. CDR3 loop: CASSFLDRDEQYF. The CDR3 region has the DNA TGTGCCAGCAGTTTCCTAGACAGAGACGAGCAGTACTTC.